Listed here are 5 T cell receptor beta chains from one sample, sequenced in a study of blood T cell repertoires in COVID-19. The data were produced by immunoSEQ multiplex PCR, yet TCRdb's version contains in-frame clones alone and is incomplete. The data show 320,000 or so clones, with 85% seen just once and around 2% held by the top ten. Sample: PBMCs or T cells enriched from blood (not recorded which). The receptors stem from a woman in her 30s who had been exposed to COVID-19.

A remark on this clone: Within the sample, other DNA sequences also encode this same CDR3. The chain uses TRBV2 and TRBJ1-2; 8 bases align to TRBD1. CDR1 and CDR2 (germline): SNHLY, FYNNEI. Trimming cost V 6 bases and J 8 bases; bases outside gene matches: 5. This CDR3 spans 12 amino acids. The CDR3 bases are TGTGCCAGCAGAACAGGGGGGGGAGGCTACACCTTC. Translating gives CASRTGGGGYTF.

The chain joins TRBV9 to TRBJ2-1, with 9 bases aligning to TRBD2. This CDR3 region has 16 residues. With V trimmed by 0 bases and J by 5 bases, 6 bases remained unmatched. From germline, CDR1 is SGDLS and CDR2 YYNGEE. CDR3 DNA: TGTGCCAGCAGCGTAGTCCCTAGCGGGAACCACAATGAGCAGTTCTTC. Translation: CASSVVPSGNHNEQFF.

The chain joins TRBV9 to TRBJ1-2, with TRBD1 identical over 7 bases. CDR1 is SGDLS and CDR2 is YYNGEE in the germline V gene. The CDR3 runs to 17 residues. Trimming removed 0 bases from V and 3 bases from J; junction bases left unmatched: 11. CDR3 DNA sequence: TGTGCCAGCAGCGTAGCCCAAGGGGGCAATAGTTACTATGGCTACACCTTC. The encoded protein is CASSVAQGGNSYYGYTF.

This clone was picked up one time. J is TRBJ2-1 and V is TRBV27, with 9 bases matching TRBD1. Germline loops: CDR1 MNHEY, CDR2 SMNVEV (reference sequence). Trimming took 1 base from V and 8 from J; bases not matched to a gene: 9. This CDR3 comprises 16 residues. CDR3 nucleotides: TGTGCCAGCAGTTTATTACCGGGACAGGGAAGCTATGAGCAGTTCTTC. Translating it yields CASSLLPGQGSYEQFF.

This clone has at least ten counts. The gene calls are TRBV2 and TRBJ1-1, with D possibly being TRBD1 (5 bases). The CDR3 length is 16 residues. V was trimmed by 7 bases and J by 5 bases, leaving 23 bases between them. The germline V gene has CDR1 SNHLY and CDR2 FYNNEI. In DNA form, the CDR3 reads TGTGCCAGCATTGTCCTATCATCCAGGGTAGGGACTGAAGCTTTCTTT. Encoded protein: CASIVLSSRVGTEAFF. Supplemented by reference TRBV2 and TRBJ1-1, the full variable domain reads EPEVTQTPSHQVTQMGQEVILRCVPISNHLYFYWYRQILGQKVEFLVSFYNNEISEKSEIFDDQFSVERPDGSNFTLKIRSTKLEDSAMYFCASIVLSSRVGTEAFFGQGTRLTVV.